Shown below are 27 T cell receptor beta chains from a single sample sequenced in a study of T cell repertoires in cytomegalovirus infection. For these TCRs, the target antigens are not known. TCRdb re-called the reads through MiXCR, storing one row per CDR3 protein. The sample comprises 680,000 or so distinct CDR3 sequences, 30% to 40% of which are singletons, and about 20% rests with the top ten. The input for sequencing was cultured PBMCs, taken from culture after CMV antigen stimulation. These receptors came from a human donor in good health (CMV status not recorded). Some clones in this sample may be carry-over from other donors' samples.

Details on this clonotype: A much larger clone sits a single nucleotide away, making a read error possible. Since no conserved phenylalanine or tryptophan closes the CDR3, a read error is the likely cause. J is TRBJ1-5 and V is TRBV7-2; D gene unclear. V was clipped by 1 base and J by 10 bases, with 11 bases between them. Germline V CDR1 and CDR2: SGHTA, FQGNSA. CDR3 size: 13 residues. In DNA form, the CDR3 reads TGTGCCAGCAGCTTAGAGGGCGGACTACCCCAGCATTAT. It codes for CASSLEGGLPQHY.

The chain links TRBV3-1 to TRBJ2-1; TRBD2 matches 9 bases. The ends lost 1 base at V and 8 bases at J; junction bases unmatched: 6. The CDR3 covers 15 residues. Germline V gene data show CDR1 as LGHDT and CDR2 as YNNKEL (reference sequence). CDR3: CASSQGTSELYEQFF. CDR3 in DNA: TGTGCCAGCAGCCAAGGGACTAGCGAGCTATATGAGCAGTTCTTC.

The chain employs TRBV19 and TRBJ2-1, with 8 bases matching TRBD2. Germline V gene sequence: CDR1 LNHDA, CDR2 SQIVND (reference sequence). This CDR3 contains 15 residues. V gave up 3 bases and J gave up 10 bases; unmatched junction bases: 11. The CDR3 sequence: CASSIRSGGLVEQFF. DNA of the CDR3: TGTGCCAGTAGTATTCGAAGCGGGGGACTAGTCGAGCAGTTCTTC.

This clonotype was observed at least ten times. V gene TRBV7-2 combines with J gene TRBJ2-3, with a weak D call TRBD2 (6 bases). Germline CDR1 SGHTA, CDR2 FQGNSA. Between the trimmed V and J ends, which lost 3 bases and 2 bases, there was a span of 12 bases. The CDR3 extends over 15 amino acids. This CDR3 reads CASSFPGLYTDTQYF. In nucleotides, the CDR3 is TGTGCCAGCAGCTTCCCGGGACTGTACACAGATACGCAGTATTTT.

The chain joins TRBV2 to TRBJ1-2; D is unclear. Germline V gives CDR1 SNHLY, CDR2 FYNNEI. Trimming removed 3 bases from V and 1 base from J, with 6 bases in between. The CDR3 runs 13 residues. Here the CDR3 DNA reads TGTGCCAGCAGTGATACCCTTAACTATGGCTACACCTTC. Its protein product is CASSDTLNYGYTF.

The V gene is TRBV11-2, the J gene TRBJ2-3, with 8 bases fitting TRBD2. CDR3 size: 15 residues. V trimming: 4 bases; J trimming: 4 bases; junction bases outside the gene matches: 7. Germline CDR1 reads SGHAT; CDR2 reads FQNNGV. The CDR3 DNA reads as TGTGCCAGCAGCTCACCGGGGGGGCTGGCAGATACGCAGTATTTT. It encodes CASSSPGGLADTQYF.

This clonotype was seen more than once but under ten times. The genes are TRBV7-9 and TRBJ2-1; D is possibly TRBD2 (6 bases). Looked up from germline, CDR1 is SEHNR and CDR2 is FQNEAQ (reference sequence). The CDR3 is 14 residues long. V dropped 3 bases and J dropped 8 bases, with 14 bases sitting between them. CDR3 in amino acids: CASSFRPGGDEQFF. The CDR3 bases are TGTGCCAGCAGCTTCCGCCCCGGGGGTGATGAGCAGTTCTTC. Full variable domain (remainder filled in from reference TRBV7-9 and TRBJ2-1): DTGVSQNPRHKITKRGQNVTFRCDPISEHNRLYWYRQTLGQGPEFLTYFQNEAQLEKSRLLSDRFSAERPKGSFSTLEIQRTEQGDSAMYLCASSFRPGGDEQFFGPGTRLTVL.

This clonotype was counted between two and nine times. The rearrangement uses TRBV19 and TRBJ2-5; possibly TRBD2 for D (6 bases). Germline V lookup: CDR1 LNHDA, CDR2 SQIVND (reference sequence). The CDR3 consists of 12 residues. The germline V and J ends were trimmed by 6 bases and 5 bases, with 10 bases remaining between them. The CDR3 DNA is TGTGCCAGTAGCCCGGGGGTGGAGACCCAGTACTTC. Protein: CASSPGVETQYF.

This clonotype turned up a few times. V gene TRBV7-8 combines with J gene TRBJ1-2; D gene unclear. CDR1 SGHVS and CDR2 FQNEAQ come from the germline V gene. This CDR3 comprises 14 residues. The V end was cut by 4 bases, the J end by 4 bases, with 13 bases between. CDR3 sequence reads: CASSSGSRGYGYTF. The CDR3, as DNA: TGTGCCAGCAGCTCGGGGTCACGCGGCTATGGCTACACCTTC.

The chain recombines TRBV2 with TRBJ2-4; weak D call: TRBD2 (5 bases). The germline V gene has CDR1 SNHLY and CDR2 FYNNEI. Trimming removed 2 bases from V and 3 bases from J, with 11 bases in between. This CDR3 is 15 amino acids long. The CDR3 protein is CASSERGPGKNIQYF. The CDR3 nucleotides read TGTGCCAGCAGTGAAAGAGGGCCCGGCAAAAACATTCAGTACTTC.

This clonotype occurred a few times. V is TRBV7-2 and J is TRBJ1-2; a weak D match, TRBD1 (5 bases). Germline V gene lookup returns CDR1 SGHTA and CDR2 FQGNSA. The CDR3 extends over 13 amino acids. The V end was cut by 5 bases, the J end by 4 bases, with 11 bases between. CDR3 sequence: CASSPQARYGYTF. CDR3 DNA sequence: TGTGCCAGCAGCCCACAGGCTCGCTATGGCTACACCTTC.

The chain links TRBV24-1 to TRBJ2-5; 7 positions agree with TRBD1. This CDR3 is 13 amino acids long. V lost 10 bases and J lost 3; bases outside the gene matches: 7. CDR1 is KGHDR, CDR2 SFDVKD, per germline. CDR3 bases: TGTGCCACAGGGGGCAGGGGAAAAGAGACCCAGTACTTC. It translates to CATGGRGKETQYF.

This clonotype was seen a handful of times. The chain recombines TRBV6-1 with TRBJ1-1; D is ambiguous. Germline CDR1 MNHNS, CDR2 SASEGT. The CDR3 consists of 13 residues. The ends were cut back, 4 bases at V and 1 base at J, with 7 bases in the middle. Here the CDR3 reads CASSAVGNTEAFF. CDR3 sequence (DNA): TGTGCCAGCAGTGCGGTGGGGAACACTGAAGCTTTCTTT.

V is TRBV2 and J is TRBJ1-1; D gene unclear. The germline V gene encodes CDR1 SNHLY and CDR2 FYNNEI. Between the trimmed V and J ends, which lost 4 bases and 1 base, there was a span of 4 bases. The CDR3 is 12 amino acids. CDR3 in amino acids: CASSVQNTEAFF. CDR3 DNA: TGTGCCAGCAGTGTTCAGAACACTGAAGCTTTCTTT.

DNA for the CDR3: TGTGCCACGAGGGACAGAACTAGCACAGATACGCAGTATTTT. Its protein is CATRDRTSTDTQYF. The chain has TRBV6-2 or TRBV6-3 and TRBJ2-3; TRBD1 matches at 7 bases. The V gene end was trimmed by 10 bases and the J gene end by 0 bases; junction bases not matched to a gene: 7. The V gene's germline CDR1 is MNHEY and CDR2 SVGEGT. This CDR3 has 14 amino acids.

V and J are TRBV12-3 or TRBV12-4 and TRBJ2-3, with 11 bases matching TRBD1. The CDR3 loop spans 15 amino acids. V was pared by 4 bases and J by 1 base, with 1 base of the junction left unmatched. The CDR3 bases are TGTGCCAGCAGTTGGGACAGGGGGGGCACAGATACGCAGTATTTT. Translation: CASSWDRGGTDTQYF.

The rearrangement uses TRBV6-1 and TRBJ1-2; D not certain. V was clipped by 2 bases and J by 4 bases, with 20 bases between them. This CDR3 is 17 amino acids long. From germline, CDR1 is MNHNS and CDR2 SASEGT. The CDR3 bases are TGTGCCAGCAGTGAACCCCCTCCCGCCGAAGCGCGCTATGGCTACACCTTC. Translated, it gives CASSEPPPAEARYGYTF.

This clonotype was observed once. The germline gene is not matched at one end of the junction; a read error may be the cause. The V call is TRBV12-3 or TRBV12-4, the J call TRBJ2-7, with 7 positions matching TRBD2. This CDR3 has 14 residues. The CDR3 region has the DNA TGTGCCAGCAGGTTAGCGGGTAGTACCTACGAGCAGTACTTC. It codes for CASRLAGSTYEQYF.

V gene TRBV18 combines with J gene TRBJ2-7; D call uncertain. CDR1 and CDR2 (germline): KGHSH, LQKENI. The CDR3 is made up of 13 amino acids. The V and J ends lost 2 bases and 6 bases respectively, with 11 bases between them. CDR3 loop: CASSPSNEGEQYF. The CDR3 coding sequence is TGTGCCAGCTCACCATCGAACGAAGGCGAGCAGTACTTC. Supplemented by reference TRBV18 and TRBJ2-7, the full variable domain reads NAGVMQNPRHLVRRRGQEARLRCSPMKGHSHVYWYRQLPEEGLKFMVYLQKENIIDESGMPKERFSAEFPKEGPSILRIQQVVRGDSAAYFCASSPSNEGEQYFGPGTRLTVT.

About this clonotype itself: An end of the junction does not agree with germline; a read error may underlie this. V gene TRBV7-2 combines with J gene TRBJ2-1; D may be TRBD1 or TRBD2 (6 bases each). The CDR3 covers 12 residues. Germline V gene lookup returns CDR1 SGHTA and CDR2 FQGNSA. CDR3 region: CASSLLGGPRAF. Here the CDR3 DNA reads TGTGCCAGCAGCTTACTGGGGGGCCCTAGGGCCTTC.

This chain links TRBV7-4 with TRBJ2-7; TRBD1 agrees at 9 bases. CDR3 length: 14 amino acids. V dropped 6 bases and J dropped 9; count of bases not matched to a gene: 12. Germline CDR1 is SGHVT and CDR2 is SQSDAQ. CDR3 DNA sequence: TGTGCCAGCAGTCCCACAGGGGGCTTACCGGGGCAGTACTTC. Protein: CASSPTGGLPGQYF.

The V and J genes are TRBV11-2 and TRBJ2-1, with TRBD2 matching 11 bases. J was trimmed by 3 bases and V by 4 bases; bases with no gene match: 5. CDR1 and CDR2 (germline): SGHAT, FQNNGV. CDR3 length equals 16 residues. CDR3 coding DNA: TGTGCCAGCAGCTCATTACTAGCGGGGGACTACAATGAGCAGTTCTTC. This translates into CASSSLLAGDYNEQFF.

The V gene is TRBV7-6, the J gene TRBJ1-3; TRBD1 might be the D (6 bases). V was shortened by 4 bases and J by 0 bases, with 13 bases between the two germline ends. Germline lookup yields CDR1 SGHVS and CDR2 FNYEAQ. This CDR3 is 16 amino acids long. CDR3: CASSSEVGASGNTIYF. For the CDR3, the DNA is TGTGCCAGCAGCTCCGAGGTGGGGGCCTCTGGAAACACCATATATTTT.

The chain is built from TRBV5-1 and TRBJ2-3; 7 nucleotides line up with TRBD2. V lost 7 bases, J lost 6 bases, and 8 bases stayed unmatched. The CDR3 has 13 residues. Germline V lookup: CDR1 SGHRS, CDR2 YFSETQ. The DNA of the CDR3 is TGCGCCAGCCGCGTGGGACTATTTGATACGCAGTATTTT. Translation: CASRVGLFDTQYF.

This chain connects TRBV20-1 to TRBJ1-2; D is undetermined. Per germline, CDR1 DFQATT and CDR2 SNEGSKA (reference sequence). V gave up 4 bases and J gave up 5 bases, with 11 bases separating them. CDR3 length: 12 amino acids. For the CDR3, the DNA is TGCAGTGCTACGGGATCGACTTATGGCTACACCTTC. Its translation: CSATGSTYGYTF.

CDR3 nucleotide sequence: TGTGCCAGCAGCTTAATCCCCGGACTCGGAAACACCATATATTTT. It yields the protein CASSLIPGLGNTIYF. The rearrangement links TRBV7-8 to TRBJ1-3; no clear D. The ends were cut back, 2 bases at V and 4 bases at J, with 12 bases in the middle. Germline-derived CDR1 and CDR2 are SGHVS and FQNEAQ. The CDR3 sequence is 15 residues long.

The rearrangement links TRBV2 to TRBJ2-7; TRBD2 might be the D (6 bases). CDR1 is SNHLY and CDR2 is FYNNEI in the germline V gene. V lost 6 bases to trimming and J lost 5 bases, with 11 bases between them. The CDR3 sequence is 12 residues long. CDR3 DNA: TGTGCCAGCAGGGGGGGTCGACACGAGCAGTACTTC. Protein sequence: CASRGGRHEQYF.